This TCR beta chain was identified in a study of blood T cell repertoires in COVID-19. In the study overall: Donors in the United States, Italy and Spain gave samples during acute or convalescent COVID-19.

Germline assignment: CDR1 LGHNA and CDR2 YNFKEQ. The CDR3 spans 14 residues. Trimming pared 0 bases from V and 0 bases from J, leaving 5 bases between. Authors' processing steps: Estimation of nucleated cell counts relied on the amplification of reference gene primers. TCRdb's copy holds only in-frame clones and misses some; the assay was immunoSEQ multiplex PCR. That table supplies the V and J calls and clone size; D and trimming were determined from the DNA. The sample lists approximately 300,000 clones, nearly 90% occurring once. The clonotype originates from a woman between 40 and 55 years old with COVID-19, enrolled during active disease. The chain carries TRBV4-2 and TRBJ2-5; D remains ambiguous. The sample taken for sequencing was peripheral blood. The CDR3 reads CASSQESDQETQYF. In DNA, the CDR3 is TGTGCCAGCAGCCAAGAATCGGACCAAGAGACCCAGTACTTC.